A selection of T cell receptor beta chains follows, all from one sample in a study of T cells in Graves' hyperthyroidism and ophthalmopathy. TCRdb called the multiplex PCR reads again in MiXCR, with one record for every CDR3 protein. The repertoire includes about 480,000 distinct CDR3 sequences, roughly 23% of them detected once, and about 49% sits in the top ten. The sequenced sample consisted of blood. These receptors were taken from a woman in her seventies with Graves' ophthalmopathy. The CDR3 runs from the conserved cysteine through the conserved F or W. A D gene is named only where the DNA matches it firmly. The size entry is marked missing in some rows and otherwise reads once, few, many or a size class.

J gene: TRBJ1-1; clone size: many; V gene: TRBV7-2; D gene: NA; CDR3 DNA: TGTGCCAGCAGCTTAGACGGGGGTGGTAAAGCTTTCTTT; CDR3 protein: CASSLDGGGKAFF
J gene: TRBJ2-5; clone size: NA; V gene: TRBV27; D gene: NA; CDR3 DNA: TGTGCCAGCAGTTTAAGACAGGTCTTTGGGGAGACCCAGTACTTC; CDR3 protein: CASSLRQVFGETQYF
J gene: TRBJ1-2; clone size: NA; V gene: TRBV7-9; D gene: NA; CDR3 DNA: TGTGCCAGCAGCTCGGACGTGGGAGGCTACACCTTC; CDR3 protein: CASSSDVGGYTF
J gene: TRBJ2-1; clone size: NA; V gene: TRBV7-3; D gene: TRBD1; CDR3 DNA: TGTGCCAGCAGCTTGGGACAGGGATTTGAAAATGAGCAGTTCTTC; CDR3 protein: CASSLGQGFENEQFF
J gene: TRBJ2-7; clone size: many; V gene: TRBV12-3/TRBV12-4; D gene: TRBD1; CDR3 DNA: TGTGCCAGCAGGGGGGCGGGGACAGGGGGCGACGAGCAGTACTTC; CDR3 protein: CASRGAGTGGDEQYF
J gene: TRBJ2-3; clone size: many; V gene: TRBV11-2; D gene: NA; CDR3 DNA: TGTGCCAGCAGCTCAGGGTATTCAGATACGCAGTATTTT; CDR3 protein: CASSSGYSDTQYF
J gene: TRBJ2-7; clone size: NA; V gene: TRBV7-6; D gene: TRBD2; CDR3 DNA: TGTGCCAGCAGCCTACCGACTAGCCCCTACGAGCAGTACTTC; CDR3 protein: CASSLPTSPYEQYF
J gene: TRBJ2-1; clone size: many; V gene: TRBV7-3; D gene: TRBD2; CDR3 DNA: TGTGCCAGCAGCTTAGGGACTAGCAATGAGCAGTTCTTC; CDR3 protein: CASSLGTSNEQFF
J gene: TRBJ2-7; clone size: NA; V gene: TRBV7-2; D gene: NA; CDR3 DNA: TGTGCCAGCAGCTTAGGTATCGGCAGGGGATCCTACGAGCAGTACTTC; CDR3 protein: CASSLGIGRGSYEQYF
J gene: TRBJ2-7; clone size: NA; V gene: TRBV5-5; D gene: TRBD2; CDR3 DNA: TGTGCCAGCAGCTTTACGGTACTAGCGGCCTACGAGCAGTACTTC; CDR3 protein: CASSFTVLAAYEQYF
J gene: TRBJ1-5; clone size: few; V gene: TRBV9; D gene: TRBD1; CDR3 DNA: TGTGCCAGCAGCGTAGACGGACAGGGGTACCAGCCCCAGCATTTT; CDR3 protein: CASSVDGQGYQPQHF
J gene: TRBJ2-2; clone size: NA; V gene: TRBV7-9; D gene: NA; CDR3 DNA: TGTGCCAGCAGCCGGGCCCCAGATAACACCGGGGAGCTGTTTTTT; CDR3 protein: CASSRAPDNTGELFF
J gene: TRBJ2-7; clone size: few; V gene: TRBV30; D gene: NA; CDR3 DNA: TGTGCCTGGAGCGGGCCTACCTACGAGCAGTACTTC; CDR3 protein: CAWSGPTYEQYF
J gene: TRBJ2-3; clone size: NA; V gene: TRBV12-3/TRBV12-4; D gene: NA; CDR3 DNA: TGTGCCAGCAGTGTCACACAAGATACGCAGTATTTT; CDR3 protein: CASSVTQDTQYF
J gene: TRBJ2-1; clone size: few; V gene: TRBV6-1; D gene: NA; CDR3 DNA: TGTGCCAGCAGTGAACACGGCGGCTCCTACAATGAGCAGTTCTTC; CDR3 protein: CASSEHGGSYNEQFF
J gene: TRBJ2-7; clone size: NA; V gene: TRBV7-2; D gene: NA; CDR3 DNA: TGTGCCAGCAGCTCCCGAAACGTCCCCGAGCAGTACTTC; CDR3 protein: CASSSRNVPEQYF
J gene: TRBJ1-5; clone size: NA; V gene: TRBV19; D gene: NA; CDR3 DNA: TGTGCCACCAGGGAGGGGGTCTATAGCAATCAGCCCCAGCATTTT; CDR3 protein: CATREGVYSNQPQHF
J gene: TRBJ1-1; clone size: NA; V gene: TRBV29-1; D gene: NA; CDR3 DNA: TGCAGCGGCATGGGGGGCAGGGCGGGAAACACTGAAGCTTTCTTT; CDR3 protein: CSGMGGRAGNTEAFF
J gene: TRBJ1-1; clone size: NA; V gene: TRBV5-1; D gene: NA; CDR3 DNA: TGCGCCAGCAGCGGAAGCAGTCTGAACACTGAAGCTTTCTTT; CDR3 protein: CASSGSSLNTEAFF
J gene: TRBJ1-4; clone size: NA; V gene: TRBV3-1; D gene: NA; CDR3 DNA: TGTGCCAGCAGCCAAAACAGCTCAACTAATGAAAAACTGTTTTTT; CDR3 protein: CASSQNSSTNEKLFF
J gene: TRBJ2-7; clone size: many; V gene: TRBV12-3/TRBV12-4; D gene: TRBD1; CDR3 DNA: TGTGCCAGCAGTCAACAGGGGGCCATAAACGAGCAGTACTTC; CDR3 protein: CASSQQGAINEQYF
J gene: TRBJ2-7; clone size: NA; V gene: TRBV4-3; D gene: TRBD1; CDR3 DNA: TGCGCCAGCAGCCAAGCCCGGGACAGGGGCTACGAGCAGTACTTC; CDR3 protein: CASSQARDRGYEQYF
J gene: TRBJ1-2; clone size: NA; V gene: TRBV24-1; D gene: TRBD1; CDR3 DNA: TGTGCCACCAGTGACTGGACAGGGAAGGGCTACACCTTC; CDR3 protein: CATSDWTGKGYTF
J gene: TRBJ1-1; clone size: many; V gene: TRBV28; D gene: NA; CDR3 DNA: TGTGCCGGCAGACTGGGGGGAAACACTGAAGCTTTCTTT; CDR3 protein: CAGRLGGNTEAFF
J gene: TRBJ1-2; clone size: few; V gene: TRBV5-4; D gene: NA; CDR3 DNA: TGTGCCAGCAGCTTGGTGGGGAAGAGCTATGGCTACACCTTC; CDR3 protein: CASSLVGKSYGYTF
J gene: TRBJ2-7; clone size: few; V gene: TRBV5-6; D gene: NA; CDR3 DNA: TGTGCCAGCAGCTTCGACCTAGGGTCCCCCGGCCTCCACGAGCAGTACTTC; CDR3 protein: CASSFDLGSPGLHEQYF
J gene: TRBJ1-6; clone size: once; V gene: TRBV18; D gene: NA; CDR3 DNA: TGTGCCAGCTCACCACAGGGGGGAGCATATAATTCACCCCTCCACTTT; CDR3 protein: CASSPQGGAYNSPLHF
J gene: TRBJ2-1; clone size: NA; V gene: TRBV19; D gene: TRBD2; CDR3 DNA: TGTGCCAGTAGTCAGACTAGCGGTCCTTACAATGAGCAGTTCTTC; CDR3 protein: CASSQTSGPYNEQFF
J gene: TRBJ1-4; clone size: NA; V gene: TRBV9; D gene: TRBD1; CDR3 DNA: TGTGCCAGCAGCGCGACAGGGGCTACTGAAAAACTGTTTTTT; CDR3 protein: CASSATGATEKLFF